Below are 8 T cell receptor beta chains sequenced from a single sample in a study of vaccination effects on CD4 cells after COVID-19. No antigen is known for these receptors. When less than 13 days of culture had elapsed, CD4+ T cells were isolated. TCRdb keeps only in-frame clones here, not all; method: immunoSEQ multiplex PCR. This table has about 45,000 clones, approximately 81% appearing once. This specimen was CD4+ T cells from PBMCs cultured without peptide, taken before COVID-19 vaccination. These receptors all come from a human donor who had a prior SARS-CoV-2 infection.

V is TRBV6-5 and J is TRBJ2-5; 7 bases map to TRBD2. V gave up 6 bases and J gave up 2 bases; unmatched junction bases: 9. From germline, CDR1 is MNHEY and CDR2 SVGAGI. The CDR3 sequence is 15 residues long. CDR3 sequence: CASSSNSAGQETQYF. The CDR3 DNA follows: TGTGCCAGCAGCTCTAACTCAGCGGGACAAGAGACCCAGTACTTC.

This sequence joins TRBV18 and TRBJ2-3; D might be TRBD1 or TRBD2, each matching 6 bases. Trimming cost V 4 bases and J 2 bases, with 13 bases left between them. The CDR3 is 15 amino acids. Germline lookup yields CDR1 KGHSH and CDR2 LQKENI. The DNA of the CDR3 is TGTGCCAGCTCACGGAGTAGGGGGGCCACAGATACGCAGTATTTT. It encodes CASSRSRGATDTQYF.

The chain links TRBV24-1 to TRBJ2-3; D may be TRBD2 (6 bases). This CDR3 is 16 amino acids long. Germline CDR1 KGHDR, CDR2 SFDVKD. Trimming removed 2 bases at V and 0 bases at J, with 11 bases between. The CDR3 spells CATSDWVGGSTDTQYF. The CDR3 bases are TGTGCCACCAGTGATTGGGTCGGGGGTAGCACAGATACGCAGTATTTT.

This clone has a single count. CDR3 loop: CASSSGTGGKAFF. The CDR3 DNA sequence: TGTGCCAGCAGCTCCGGGACAGGGGGCAAAGCTTTCTTT. The J gene is TRBJ1-1, the V gene TRBV11-3, with TRBD1 identical over 12 bases. The CDR3 totals 13 residues. CDR1 and CDR2 (germline): SGHNT, YENEEA. Trimming removed 4 bases from V and 9 bases from J; junction bases left unmatched: 3.

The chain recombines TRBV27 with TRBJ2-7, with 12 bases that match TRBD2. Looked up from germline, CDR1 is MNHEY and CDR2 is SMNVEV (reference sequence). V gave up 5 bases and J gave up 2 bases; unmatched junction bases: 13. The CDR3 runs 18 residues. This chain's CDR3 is CASSPRARTSGTPYEQYF. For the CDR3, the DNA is TGTGCCAGCAGTCCCAGAGCCCGGACTAGCGGGACCCCCTACGAGCAGTACTTC.

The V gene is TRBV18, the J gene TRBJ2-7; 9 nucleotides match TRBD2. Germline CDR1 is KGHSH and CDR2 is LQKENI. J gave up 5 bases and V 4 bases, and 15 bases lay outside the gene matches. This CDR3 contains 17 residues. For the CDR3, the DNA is TGTGCCAGCTCACTCCACGCTAGCGGGGACGGTTTTCACGAGCAGTACTTC. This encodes CASSLHASGDGFHEQYF. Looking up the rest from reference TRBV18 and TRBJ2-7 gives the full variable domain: NAGVMQNPRHLVRRRGQEARLRCSPMKGHSHVYWYRQLPEEGLKFMVYLQKENIIDESGMPKERFSAEFPKEGPSILRIQQVVRGDSAAYFCASSLHASGDGFHEQYFGPGTRLTVT.

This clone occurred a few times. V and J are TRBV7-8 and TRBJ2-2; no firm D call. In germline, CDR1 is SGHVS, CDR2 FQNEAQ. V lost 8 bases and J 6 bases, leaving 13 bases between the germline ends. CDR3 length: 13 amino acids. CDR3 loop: CASVDGFAGELFF. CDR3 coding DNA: TGTGCCAGCGTCGACGGTTTCGCCGGGGAGCTGTTTTTT.

This chain's CDR3 is CASSLVGRTNTEAFF. CDR3 DNA sequence: TGTGCCAGCAGCTTAGTGGGCAGGACTAACACTGAAGCTTTCTTT. The rearrangement links TRBV11-2 to TRBJ1-1; D remains ambiguous. V lost 1 base and J 2 bases, leaving 11 bases between the germline ends. The CDR3 spans 15 residues. Germline CDR1 SGHAT, CDR2 FQNNGV. Full variable domain (outside the CDR3, taken from reference TRBV11-2 and TRBJ1-1): EAGVAQSPRYKIIEKRQSVAFWCNPISGHATLYWYQQILGQGPKLLIQFQNNGVVDDSQLPKDRFSAERLKGVDSTLKIQPAKLEDSAVYLCASSLVGRTNTEAFFGQGTRLTVV.